The subject of this entry is one T cell receptor (beta chain). The antigen remains undetermined. This CDR3 spans 15 amino acids. Partitioning of CD4+ cells yielded a CD45RA+ naive subset and a CD45RA-negative memory subset. Generated by immunoSEQ multiplex PCR, the TCRdb table keeps only in-frame clones and is missing some. Of 950,000 to 1,200,000 clones listed, around 77% are singletons. These data are taken from a study of shared clonotypes between healthy human individuals. Study-wide results and limits: All-four-donor shared clonotypes had higher generation probabilities than non-shared clonotypes did. Estimated clonotype richness was generally higher in naive than memory subsets.

The TCR originated in a man aged 18-30 years in good health. Some clones in this sample may be carry-over from other donors' samples. Sequencing input: memory CD4+ T cells from PBMCs. As to subset: CD45RA-negative fraction. The V gene is TRBV21-1, the J gene TRBJ2-7; the D call of TRBD2 is as the table states it, not checked on the DNA. TRBV21-1 is designated a pseudogene. The CDR3 nucleotides read TGTGCCAGCAGCACCGGTAGCGGGAGCCCCCACGAGCAGTACTTC. Translated, it gives CASSTGSGSPHEQYF.